Below, 16 T cell receptor beta chains from the same sample are listed, as sequenced in a study of cytomegalovirus exposure and HLA in healthy donors. The PCR made use of 60 Vbeta and 13 Jbeta primers. Only in-frame clones appear in the TCRdb table, and some are missing; sequencing was by immunoSEQ multiplex PCR. This table has more than 110,000 clones, 70% to 80% appearing once. Material: PBMCs. These receptors were taken from a woman aged 55-69 years in good health and CMV-seropositive.

The genes are TRBV7-2 and TRBJ2-2; D is unresolved. This CDR3 has 14 residues. V was clipped by 1 base and J by 4 bases, with 7 bases between them. Looked up from germline, CDR1 is SGHTA and CDR2 is FQGNSA. The CDR3, as DNA: TGTGCCAGCAGCTTAGACAGAACCACCGGGGAGCTGTTTTTT. Its protein is CASSLDRTTGELFF.

The V and J genes are TRBV2 and TRBJ2-7; 7 bases are a match to TRBD1. V shed 7 bases and J 3 bases; nucleotides not matched to a gene: 9. CDR1 and CDR2 (germline): SNHLY, FYNNEI. The CDR3 contains 14 residues. CDR3 nucleotide sequence: TGTGCCAGCAACCCGACAGGGTCTCACTACGAGCAGTACTTC. Its protein product is CASNPTGSHYEQYF.

V and J are TRBV5-1 and TRBJ2-1; TRBD2 is a possible D gene (6 bases). CDR3 length: 15 amino acids. With 2 bases removed from V and 4 bases from J, the gap between germline ends came to 13 bases. Looked up from germline, CDR1 is SGHRS and CDR2 is YFSETQ. CDR3 region: CASSLRGRQYNEQFF. The CDR3 DNA reads as TGCGCCAGCAGCTTACGGGGGAGGCAATACAATGAGCAGTTCTTC.

This clone was counted ten times or more. The chain recombines TRBV19 with TRBJ1-1, with a possible D match to TRBD1 (6 bases). CDR3 size: 13 residues. The germline gives CDR1 LNHDA, CDR2 SQIVND (reference sequence). The V and J ends lost 5 bases and 4 bases respectively, with 11 bases between them. This chain's CDR3 is CASSPQGPTEAFF. For the CDR3, the DNA is TGTGCCAGTAGTCCACAGGGTCCCACTGAAGCTTTCTTT.

The V and J genes are TRBV2 and TRBJ2-1; 9 bases map to TRBD2. With 7 bases clipped from V and 14 bases from J, the junction kept 18 bases outside the gene matches. Germline loops: CDR1 SNHLY, CDR2 FYNNEI. The CDR3 is made up of 15 amino acids. CDR3 bases: TGTGCCAGCACCCGAAGCGGGAGGAAACAAAATTCGGAGTTCTTC. Translation: CASTRSGRKQNSEFF. Full variable domain (missing parts from reference TRBV2 and TRBJ2-1): EPEVTQTPSHQVTQMGQEVILRCVPISNHLYFYWYRQILGQKVEFLVSFYNNEISEKSEIFDDQFSVERPDGSNFTLKIRSTKLEDSAMYFCASTRSGRKQNSEFFGPGTRLTVL.

The sample holds one count of this clone. The V call is TRBV25-1, the J call TRBJ2-3; TRBD1 matches 8 bases. The CDR3 runs to 16 residues. The V gene end was trimmed by 1 base and the J gene end by 1 base; junction bases not matched to a gene: 4. Per the germline V gene, CDR1 is MGHDK and CDR2 is SYGVNS. CDR3 loop: CASSESSGQGTDTQYF. DNA for the CDR3: TGTGCCAGCAGTGAATCGTCGGGACAGGGCACAGATACGCAGTATTTT.

V is TRBV27 and J is TRBJ1-5, with D maybe TRBD1 (6 bases). Between the trimmed V and J ends, which lost 6 bases and 4 bases, there was a span of 13 bases. CDR1 and CDR2 from the germline V gene are MNHEY and SMNVEV (reference sequence). CDR3 length equals 14 residues. The CDR3 region has the DNA TGTGCCAGCAGGGAGACAGGAATAAATCAGCCCCAGCATTTT. Translated, it gives CASRETGINQPQHF.

In the case of this clone: A junction boundary mismatches the germline segment, possibly from a read error. The genes are TRBV5-1 and TRBJ2-7, with 9 bases aligning to TRBD1. CDR1 and CDR2 (germline): SGHRS, YFSETQ. The CDR3 covers 15 residues. The CDR3 DNA reads as TGCGTCAGCAGCTTGGAGGGACAGGGCTCCTACGAGCAGTACTTC. The encoded protein is CVSSLEGQGSYEQYF. Looking up the rest from reference TRBV5-1 and TRBJ2-7 gives the full variable domain: KAGVTQTPRYLIKTRGQQVTLSCSPISGHRSVSWYQQTPGQGLQFLFEYFSETQRNKGNFPGRFSGRQFSNSRSEMNVSTLELGDSALYLCVSSLEGQGSYEQYFGPGTRLTVT.

The chain uses TRBV9 and TRBJ2-1, with 12 bases matching TRBD2. CDR3 length: 16 amino acids. J was trimmed by 9 bases and V by 0 bases; bases with no gene match: 7. Germline CDR1 is SGDLS and CDR2 is YYNGEE. Here the CDR3 reads CASSVGLAGGDGEQFF. As DNA, the CDR3 is TGTGCCAGCAGCGTAGGGCTAGCGGGAGGGGATGGTGAGCAGTTCTTC. The full variable domain, in which reference TRBV9 and TRBJ2-1 provide the parts outside the CDR3, is DSGVTQTPKHLITATGQRVTLRCSPRSGDLSVYWYQQSLDQGLQFLIQYYNGEERAKGNILERFSAQQFPDLHSELNLSSLELGDSALYFCASSVGLAGGDGEQFFGPGTRLTVL.

This clone has a single count. V is TRBV19 and J is TRBJ2-7, with D uncertain. V was clipped by 5 bases and J by 2 bases, with 13 bases between them. There are 14 residues in the CDR3. Germline V gene sequence: CDR1 LNHDA, CDR2 SQIVND (reference sequence). In nucleotides, the CDR3 is TGTGCCAGTAGTTTACAGCTCACAACCTACGAGCAGTACTTC. Protein product: CASSLQLTTYEQYF.

The chain joins TRBV18 to TRBJ2-2; D uncertain. From germline, CDR1 is KGHSH and CDR2 LQKENI. Trimming pared 3 bases from V and 7 bases from J, leaving 9 bases between. CDR3 length: 13 amino acids. The CDR3 loop reads CASSPTLSGELFF. The CDR3 DNA follows: TGTGCCAGCTCACCTACATTAAGCGGGGAGCTGTTTTTT.

Here the CDR3 reads CASSTRAGDTQYF. The CDR3 nucleotides are TGTGCCAGCAGCACCAGGGCCGGAGATACGCAGTATTTT. V and J are TRBV7-8 and TRBJ2-3; perhaps TRBD1 as D (5 bases). This CDR3 is 13 amino acids long. Germline CDR1 and CDR2: SGHVS and FQNEAQ. Trimming removed 5 bases from V and 5 bases from J, with 11 bases in between.

This chain uses TRBV7-9 with TRBJ1-5; the D gene is possibly TRBD1 (5 bases). Germline CDR1 SEHNR, CDR2 FQNEAQ (reference sequence). V was shortened by 7 bases and J by 4 bases, with 14 bases between the two germline ends. CDR3 length: 14 residues. The DNA of the CDR3 is TGTGCCAGCACCAACGGGGGAGAGAATCAGCCCCAGCATTTT. As protein: CASTNGGENQPQHF.

The chain has TRBV30 and TRBJ2-1; TRBD1 matches at 9 bases. V was clipped by 2 bases and J by 8 bases; unmatched bases: 7. The CDR3 covers 14 residues. Germline V gene data show CDR1 as GTSNPN and CDR2 as SVGIG (reference sequence). CDR3 in amino acids: CAWSPGTGTYEQFF. The CDR3, as DNA: TGTGCCTGGAGTCCCGGGACAGGGACATATGAGCAGTTCTTC.

The chain combines TRBV10-1 with TRBJ2-7; the D gene is possibly TRBD2 (6 bases). Trimming removed 6 bases at V and 2 bases at J, with 11 bases between. Germline CDR1 WNHNN, CDR2 SYGVQD (reference sequence). The CDR3 extends over 13 amino acids. DNA for the CDR3: TGCGCCAGCAGCGCCGGGAGCCCCTACGAGCAGTACTTC. Its translation is CASSAGSPYEQYF.

V gene TRBV11-2 combines with J gene TRBJ1-1; D is perhaps TRBD1 (6 bases). The CDR3 is 14 residues long. With 4 bases removed from V and 5 bases from J, the gap between germline ends came to 14 bases. CDR1 is SGHAT, CDR2 FQNNGV, per germline. The CDR3 loop reads CASSSQTGLTEAFF. The CDR3 DNA reads as TGTGCCAGCAGCTCGCAGACAGGCTTAACTGAAGCTTTCTTT.